This TCR beta chain was documented in a study of blood T cell repertoires in COVID-19. With 4 bases removed from V and 8 bases from J, the gap between germline ends came to 11 bases. This CDR3 contains 12 residues. Generated by immunoSEQ multiplex PCR, the TCRdb table keeps only in-frame clones and is missing some. The sample contains under 65,000 clones, more than 60% of which appear only once. The specimen sequenced was peripheral blood. V usage is TRBV12-3 or TRBV12-4 and J usage is TRBJ1-2; no firm D call. The TCR sequence derives from a woman aged 70-85 years with acute or convalescent COVID-19. CDR3 coding DNA: TGTGCCAGCAGTTACAGCGGTGGGGGCTACACCTTC. It yields the protein CASSYSGGGYTF.